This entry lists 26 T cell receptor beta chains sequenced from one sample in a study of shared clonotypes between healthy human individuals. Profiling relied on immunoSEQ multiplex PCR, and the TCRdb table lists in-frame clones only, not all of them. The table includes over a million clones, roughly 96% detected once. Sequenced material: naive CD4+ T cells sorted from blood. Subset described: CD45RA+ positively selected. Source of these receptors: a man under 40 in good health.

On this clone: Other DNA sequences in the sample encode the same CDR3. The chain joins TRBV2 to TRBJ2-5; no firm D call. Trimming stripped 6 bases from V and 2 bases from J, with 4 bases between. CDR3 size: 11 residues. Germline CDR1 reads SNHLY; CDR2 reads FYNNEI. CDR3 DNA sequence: TGTGCCAGCAGGCCACAAGAGACCCAGTACTTC. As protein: CASRPQETQYF.

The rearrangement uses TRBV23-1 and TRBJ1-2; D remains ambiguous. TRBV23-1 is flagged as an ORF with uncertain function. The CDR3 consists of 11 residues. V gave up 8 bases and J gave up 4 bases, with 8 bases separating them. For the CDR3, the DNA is TGCGCCAGCCGCCGGATCTATGGCTACACCTTC. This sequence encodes CASRRIYGYTF.

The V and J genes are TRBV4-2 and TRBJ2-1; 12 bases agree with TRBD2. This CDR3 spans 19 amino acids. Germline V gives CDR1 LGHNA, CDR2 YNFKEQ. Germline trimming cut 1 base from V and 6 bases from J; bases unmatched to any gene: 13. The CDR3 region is CASSQVASGRARAFNEQFF. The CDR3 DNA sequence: TGTGCCAGCAGCCAAGTAGCTAGCGGGAGGGCCAGGGCTTTCAATGAGCAGTTCTTC.

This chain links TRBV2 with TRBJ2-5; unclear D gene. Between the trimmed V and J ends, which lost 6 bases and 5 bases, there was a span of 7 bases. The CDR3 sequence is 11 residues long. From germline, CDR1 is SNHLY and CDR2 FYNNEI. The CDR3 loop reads CASRIVETQYF. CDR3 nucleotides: TGTGCCAGCAGAATAGTCGAGACCCAGTACTTC.

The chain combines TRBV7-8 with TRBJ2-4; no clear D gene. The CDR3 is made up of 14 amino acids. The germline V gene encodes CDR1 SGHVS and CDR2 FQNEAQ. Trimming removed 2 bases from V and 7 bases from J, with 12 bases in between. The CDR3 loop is CASSLFVQSNIQYF. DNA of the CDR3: TGTGCCAGCAGCTTATTTGTTCAGAGTAACATTCAGTACTTC.

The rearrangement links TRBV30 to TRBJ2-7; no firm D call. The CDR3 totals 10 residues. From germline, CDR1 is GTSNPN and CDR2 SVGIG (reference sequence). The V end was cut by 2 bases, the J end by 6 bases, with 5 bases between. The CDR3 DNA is TGTGCCTGGAGTAAGGTCGAGCAGTACTTC. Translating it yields CAWSKVEQYF.

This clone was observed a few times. CDR3 protein: CSVGSGIPEKLFF. The CDR3, as DNA: TGCAGCGTTGGAAGTGGGATTCCTGAAAAACTGTTTTTT. The chain joins TRBV29-1 to TRBJ1-4; D remains ambiguous. The length of the CDR3 is 13 residues. The germline V gene encodes CDR1 SQVTM and CDR2 ANQGSEA. Trimming shortened V by 4 bases and J by 7 bases, and 13 bases separated the two germline ends. Drawing the rest from reference TRBV29-1 and TRBJ1-4, the complete variable domain is SAVISQKPSRDICQRGTSLTIQCQVDSQVTMMFWYRQQPGQSLTLIATANQGSEATYESGFVIDKFPISRPNLTFSTLTVSNMSPEDSSIYLCSVGSGIPEKLFFGSGTQLSVL.

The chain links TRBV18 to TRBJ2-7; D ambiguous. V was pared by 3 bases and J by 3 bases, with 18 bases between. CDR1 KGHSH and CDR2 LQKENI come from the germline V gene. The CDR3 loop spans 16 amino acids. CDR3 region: CASSPIPASLRYEQYF. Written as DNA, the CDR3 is TGTGCCAGCTCACCGATTCCGGCTAGTCTGCGCTACGAGCAGTACTTC.

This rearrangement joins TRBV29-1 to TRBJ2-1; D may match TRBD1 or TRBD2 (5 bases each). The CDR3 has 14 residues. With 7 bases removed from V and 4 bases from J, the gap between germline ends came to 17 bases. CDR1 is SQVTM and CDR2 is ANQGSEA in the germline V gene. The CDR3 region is CSAGGQGLYNEQFF. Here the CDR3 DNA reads TGCAGCGCCGGAGGACAAGGGTTATACAATGAGCAGTTCTTC.

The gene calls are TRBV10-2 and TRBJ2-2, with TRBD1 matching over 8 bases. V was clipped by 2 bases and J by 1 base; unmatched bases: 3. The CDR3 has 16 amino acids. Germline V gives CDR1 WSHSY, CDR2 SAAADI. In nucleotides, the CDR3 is TGCGCCAGCAGTGAGGTCACAGGGGGGAACACCGGGGAGCTGTTTTTT. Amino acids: CASSEVTGGNTGELFF.

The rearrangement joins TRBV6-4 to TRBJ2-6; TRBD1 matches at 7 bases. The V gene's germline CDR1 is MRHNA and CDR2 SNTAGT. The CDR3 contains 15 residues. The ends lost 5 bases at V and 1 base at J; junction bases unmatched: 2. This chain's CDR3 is CASSSTGSGANVLTF. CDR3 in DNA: TGTGCCAGCAGTTCGACAGGGTCTGGGGCCAACGTCCTGACTTTC.

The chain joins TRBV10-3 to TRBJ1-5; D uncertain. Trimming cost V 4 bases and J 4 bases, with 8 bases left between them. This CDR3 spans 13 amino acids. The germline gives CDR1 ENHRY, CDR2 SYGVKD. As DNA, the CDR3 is TGTGCCATCAGTGGGAGTAATAATCAGCCCCAGCATTTT. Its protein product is CAISGSNNQPQHF.

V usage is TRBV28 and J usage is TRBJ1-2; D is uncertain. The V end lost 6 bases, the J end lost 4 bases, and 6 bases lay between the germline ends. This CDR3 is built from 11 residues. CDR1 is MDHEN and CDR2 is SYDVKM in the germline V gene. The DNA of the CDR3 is TGTGCCAGCAGGGTGGGCTATGGCTACACCTTC. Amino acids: CASRVGYGYTF.

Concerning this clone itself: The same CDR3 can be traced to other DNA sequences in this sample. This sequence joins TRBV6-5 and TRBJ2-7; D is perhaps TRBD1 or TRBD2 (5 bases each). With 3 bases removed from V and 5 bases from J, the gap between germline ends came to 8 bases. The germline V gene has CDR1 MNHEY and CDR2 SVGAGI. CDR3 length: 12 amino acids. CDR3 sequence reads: CASSYSGHEQYF. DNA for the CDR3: TGTGCCAGCAGTTATTCGGGGCACGAGCAGTACTTC.

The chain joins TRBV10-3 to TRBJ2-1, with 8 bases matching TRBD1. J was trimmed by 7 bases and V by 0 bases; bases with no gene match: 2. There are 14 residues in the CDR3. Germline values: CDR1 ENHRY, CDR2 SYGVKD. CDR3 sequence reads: CAISESTGGNEQFF. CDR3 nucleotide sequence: TGTGCCATCAGTGAGTCTACAGGGGGAAATGAGCAGTTCTTC.

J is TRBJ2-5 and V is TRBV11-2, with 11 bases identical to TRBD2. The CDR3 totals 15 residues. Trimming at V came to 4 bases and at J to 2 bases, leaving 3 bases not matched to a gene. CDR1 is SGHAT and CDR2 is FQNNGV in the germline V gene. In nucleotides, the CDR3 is TGTGCCAGCAGCTCGGGACTAGCGGCGCAAGAGACCCAGTACTTC. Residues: CASSSGLAAQETQYF.

CDR3 region: CSATLGVSTDTQYF. For the CDR3, the DNA is TGCAGCGCAACCCTAGGGGTTAGCACAGATACGCAGTATTTT. V and J are TRBV29-1 and TRBJ2-3; D is perhaps TRBD1 (5 bases). CDR3 length: 14 amino acids. The germline V gene has CDR1 SQVTM and CDR2 ANQGSEA. V was shortened by 7 bases and J by 0 bases, with 14 bases between the two germline ends.

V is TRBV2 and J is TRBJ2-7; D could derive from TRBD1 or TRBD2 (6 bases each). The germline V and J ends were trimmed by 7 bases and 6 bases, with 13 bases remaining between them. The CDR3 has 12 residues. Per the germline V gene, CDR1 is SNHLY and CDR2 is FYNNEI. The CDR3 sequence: CASTGGGTEQYF. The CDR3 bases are TGTGCCAGCACCGGGGGCGGGACCGAGCAGTACTTC.

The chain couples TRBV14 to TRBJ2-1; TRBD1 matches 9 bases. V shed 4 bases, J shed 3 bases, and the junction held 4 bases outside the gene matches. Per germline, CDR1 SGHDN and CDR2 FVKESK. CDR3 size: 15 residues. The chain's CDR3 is CASSPGQGIYNEQFF. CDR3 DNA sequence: TGTGCCAGCAGCCCCGGACAGGGGATCTACAATGAGCAGTTCTTC.

The CDR3 sequence is CASSRAGGLPSYEQYF. The CDR3 DNA is TGTGCCAGCAGTCGGGCGGGAGGGCTTCCCTCCTACGAGCAGTACTTC. The chain has TRBV6-6 and TRBJ2-7; 9 nucleotides line up with TRBD2. The CDR3 loop spans 16 amino acids. Germline assignment: CDR1 MNHNY and CDR2 SVGAGI (reference sequence). Germline trimming cut 5 bases from V and 0 bases from J; bases unmatched to any gene: 8.

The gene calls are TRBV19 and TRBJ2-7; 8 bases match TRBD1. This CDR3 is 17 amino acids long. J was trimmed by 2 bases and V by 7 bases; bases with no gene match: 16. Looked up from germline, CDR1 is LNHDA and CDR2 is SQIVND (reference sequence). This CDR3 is CASTLGDDRGVAYEQYF. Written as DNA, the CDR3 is TGTGCCAGTACCCTCGGAGACGACAGGGGAGTAGCCTACGAGCAGTACTTC.

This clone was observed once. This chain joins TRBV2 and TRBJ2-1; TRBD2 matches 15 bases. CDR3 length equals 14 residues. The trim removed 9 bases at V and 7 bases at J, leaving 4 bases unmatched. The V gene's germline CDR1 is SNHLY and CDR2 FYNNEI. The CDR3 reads CASLGTSGRNEQFF. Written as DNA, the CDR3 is TGTGCCAGTTTGGGGACTAGCGGGAGGAATGAGCAGTTCTTC. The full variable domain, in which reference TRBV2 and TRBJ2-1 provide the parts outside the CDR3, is EPEVTQTPSHQVTQMGQEVILRCVPISNHLYFYWYRQILGQKVEFLVSFYNNEISEKSEIFDDQFSVERPDGSNFTLKIRSTKLEDSAMYFCASLGTSGRNEQFFGPGTRLTVL.

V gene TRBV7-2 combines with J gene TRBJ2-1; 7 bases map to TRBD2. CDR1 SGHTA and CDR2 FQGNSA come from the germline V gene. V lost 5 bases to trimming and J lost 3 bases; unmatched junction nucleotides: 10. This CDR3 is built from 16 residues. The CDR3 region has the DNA TGTGCCAGCAGCCTCAGACTAGCCGACCGCTACAATGAGCAGTTCTTC. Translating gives CASSLRLADRYNEQFF.

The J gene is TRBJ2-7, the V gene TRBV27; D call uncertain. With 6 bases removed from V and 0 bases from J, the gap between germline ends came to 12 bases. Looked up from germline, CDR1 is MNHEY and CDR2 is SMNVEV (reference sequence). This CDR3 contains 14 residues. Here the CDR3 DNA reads TGTGCCAGCAGAGAGCTGGCTAGCTCCTACGAGCAGTACTTC. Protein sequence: CASRELASSYEQYF.

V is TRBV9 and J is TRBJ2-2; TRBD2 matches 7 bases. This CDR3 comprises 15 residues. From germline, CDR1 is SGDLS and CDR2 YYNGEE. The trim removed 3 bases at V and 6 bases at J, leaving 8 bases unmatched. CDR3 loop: CASSEAGEMAGELFF. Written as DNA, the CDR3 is TGTGCCAGCAGCGAGGCGGGAGAGATGGCCGGGGAGCTGTTTTTT.

Written as DNA, the CDR3 is TGCGCCAGCACCGGCCAGAAAGAGACCCAGTACTTC. It specifies CASTGQKETQYF. The rearrangement uses TRBV5-1 and TRBJ2-5; D is unclear. Germline values: CDR1 SGHRS, CDR2 YFSETQ. V was shortened by 6 bases and J by 3 bases, with 9 bases between the two germline ends. The CDR3 is 12 amino acids.